The present TCR beta chain was sequenced within a study of regulatory T cells in long-lasting Graves disease. Study context: Persistent Graves' disease required over 5 years of antithyroid drugs and positive TSH receptor antibodies.

Time point specified: persistent/refractory GD, antithyroid drugs over 5 years with positive TRAb. Following extraction of RNA from PBMCs, that RNA was used to make the TCR library. In regard to this clonotype: Antigen specificity is unknown.

Construction of the TCR beta libraries employed iRepertoire HTBI primers in conjunction with Arm-PCR of CDR3 regions. Original data processing: Identification across samples found more than 55 TRBV and some 13 TRBJ segments. TCRdb called the multiplex PCR reads again in MiXCR, with one record for every CDR3 protein. These V and J calls rely on TCRdb rather than the paper's analysis. This table holds 350,000 to 500,000 distinct CDR3 sequences, 21% found once. Per the germline V gene, CDR1 is SEHNR and CDR2 is FQNEAQ (reference sequence). V shed 3 bases, J shed 11 bases, and the junction held 7 bases outside the gene matches. The CDR3 has 13 residues. Study-level points and caveats: Persistent patients shared 2,700 or so public clonotypes among themselves. Newly diagnosed patients shared fewer, at roughly 1,000.

The genes are TRBV7-9 and TRBJ2-3; 8 bases agree with TRBD2. Sample: peripheral blood mononuclear cells (PBMCs), taken when the disease was refractory, from a patient treated with antithyroid drugs. This clonotype originated in a female donor with Graves disease. The CDR3 coding sequence is TGTGCCAGCAGCTTGGACACTAGCGGTCGGCAGTATTTT. It yields the protein CASSLDTSGRQYF.